These 9 T cell receptor beta chains share one sample of origin, sequenced in a study of monozygotic twins with cystic fibrosis. Using immunoSEQ multiplex PCR, the repertoire was profiled, and TCRdb retains in-frame clones only, with some absent. The sample contains around 11,000 clones, roughly 96% of which appear only once. Sequenced input: blood. Receptor source: a boy aged 5-17 years with cystic fibrosis.

The chain is built from TRBV7-2 and TRBJ2-7, with a weak D call TRBD2 (6 bases). CDR1 is SGHTA, CDR2 FQGNSA, per germline. Trimming took off 4 bases at V and 3 bases at J, with 19 bases between the two ends. The CDR3 totals 16 residues. In DNA form, the CDR3 reads TGTGCCAGCAGCTCCGGCGTGGGGGGAGTCGACTACGAGCAGTACTTC. It yields the protein CASSSGVGGVDYEQYF.

The V call is TRBV6-1, the J call TRBJ1-1; D gene ambiguous. The V end lost 8 bases, the J end lost 1 base, and 11 bases lay between the germline ends. Per germline, CDR1 MNHNS and CDR2 SASEGT. The CDR3 length is 13 residues. This CDR3 reads CASGWTENTEAFF. The CDR3 DNA sequence: TGTGCCAGCGGCTGGACGGAGAACACTGAAGCTTTCTTT.

The chain combines TRBV7-2 with TRBJ2-7; D ambiguous. The CDR3 contains 14 residues. Trimming left V 2 bases short and J 1 base short, with 9 bases between. The germline CDR1 and CDR2 sequences are SGHTA and FQGNSA. CDR3: CASSLRALSYEQYF. The CDR3 DNA follows: TGTGCCAGCAGCTTAAGAGCATTGTCCTACGAGCAGTACTTC.

This chain connects TRBV6-1 to TRBJ2-7, with 7 bases that match TRBD1. Looked up from germline, CDR1 is MNHNS and CDR2 is SASEGT. V lost 1 base, J lost 6 bases, and 3 bases stayed unmatched. The CDR3 is made up of 13 amino acids. The CDR3 reads CASSEDRGTEQYF. Here the CDR3 DNA reads TGTGCCAGCAGTGAAGACAGGGGAACCGAGCAGTACTTC.

This chain connects TRBV11-1 to TRBJ2-7; D not resolved. The CDR3 totals 15 residues. V lost 2 bases, J lost 5 bases, and 16 bases lay in between. Germline-derived CDR1 and CDR2 are SGHAT and FQDESV (reference sequence). CDR3 region: CASSLLTSGEHEQYF. The CDR3, as DNA: TGTGCCAGCAGCTTACTGACCTCTGGAGAACACGAGCAGTACTTC.

The gene calls are TRBV30 and TRBJ2-2, with D tentatively TRBD2 (6 bases). V was trimmed by 1 base and J by 6 bases, leaving 9 bases between them. The CDR3 sequence is 13 residues long. Germline loops: CDR1 GTSNPN, CDR2 SVGIG (reference sequence). The CDR3 spells CAWSGLVSGELFF. DNA of the CDR3: TGTGCCTGGAGTGGACTAGTTTCCGGGGAGCTGTTTTTT.

The CDR3 sequence is CASRGGGTSGYEQYF. CDR3 sequence (DNA): TGTGCCAGCAGGGGTGGGGGGACTAGCGGCTACGAGCAGTACTTC. V usage is TRBV28 and J usage is TRBJ2-7; 11 nucleotides align to TRBD2. The CDR3 sequence is 15 residues long. The trim removed 6 bases at V and 3 bases at J, leaving 7 bases unmatched. CDR1 is MDHEN, CDR2 SYDVKM, per germline.

The rearrangement links TRBV5-1 to TRBJ1-5, with a weak D call TRBD1 (5 bases). Looked up from germline, CDR1 is SGHRS and CDR2 is YFSETQ. The V end lost 4 bases, the J end lost 0 bases, and 11 bases lay between the germline ends. The CDR3 covers 15 residues. CDR3 protein: CASSLLGDSNQPQHF. In DNA form, the CDR3 reads TGCGCCAGCAGCCTATTGGGGGATAGCAATCAGCCCCAGCATTTT.

The V call is TRBV7-2, the J call TRBJ2-7; no firm D call. The V gene's germline CDR1 is SGHTA and CDR2 FQGNSA. CDR3 length: 14 residues. V shed 1 base and J shed 3 bases, with 10 bases lying between them. The CDR3 here is CASSLDYTNYEQYF. CDR3 DNA: TGTGCCAGCAGCTTAGACTACACAAACTACGAGCAGTACTTC. The full variable domain, rest sourced from reference TRBV7-2 and TRBJ2-7, is GAGVSQSPSNKVTEKGKDVELRCDPISGHTALYWYRQSLGQGLEFLIYFQGNSAPDKSGLPSDRFSAERTGGSVSTLTIQRTQQEDSAVYLCASSLDYTNYEQYFGPGTRLTVT.